The clone carrying this TCR beta chain has just a few counts. The same CDR3 is also encoded by other DNA sequences in this sample. These data originate in a study of control samples from healthy donors and cancer patients. The protocol was immunoSEQ multiplex PCR, while the TCRdb copy is restricted to in-frame clones and leaves out a portion. Among 180,000 or so clones listed, 93% were seen once. The germline V gene encodes CDR1 SGHTA and CDR2 FQGNSA. This CDR3 is built from 14 residues. V dropped 5 bases and J dropped 1; count of bases not matched to a gene: 2. The source material was blood. The source is a woman aged 55-69 years in good health. V usage is TRBV7-2 and J usage is TRBJ1-1, with 9 nucleotides matching TRBD1. The CDR3 region is CASSLGQGNTEAFF. In nucleotides, the CDR3 is TGTGCCAGCAGCCTGGGACAGGGGAACACTGAAGCTTTCTTT.